This is a list of T cell receptor beta chains from one sample in a study of STAT5B mutations in CD4+ large granular lymphocyte leukemia. The data were produced by immunoSEQ multiplex PCR, yet TCRdb's version contains in-frame clones alone and is incomplete. The sample shows tens of thousands of clones, over 80% of them seen only once. The material sequenced was CD4+ T cells from blood buffy coats. The receptor set was obtained from a human donor in good health. Each CDR3 is given without its conserved first and last residue. Each record gives: CDR3 protein, V gene, clone size, CDR3 length. Part of the rows lack a size; the others show once, few, many or a class for expanded clones.

ASSLQGSNEKLF | TRBV5-6 | - | 12
ATSRDYYSNEKLF | TRBV15 | - | 13
ASSSGVSSYNEQF | TRBV11-3 | - | 13
ASRQSGETQY | TRBV19 | - | 10
ASSLIGGGPTQY | TRBV7-8 | - | 12
ASSLYGTTSREQY | TRBV11-2 | - | 13
ASSYSTGTDTQY | TRBV6-5 | once | 12
ASSSSLRNQPQH | TRBV28 | - | 12
ASSPLVSIQY | TRBV18 | few | 10
ASSPTSRQETQY | TRBV18 | - | 12
SAPKGSEAF | TRBV20-1 | - | 9
SVAARVFYGYT | TRBV29-1 | - | 11
ASSYLSGSGNTIY | TRBV6-5 | - | 13
ASKDSAKNIQY | TRBV6-1 | - | 11
ASSVGSSGFTYEQY | TRBV9 | - | 14
ASSYSDRAGNTIY | TRBV6-5 | few | 13
ASSLSSGRAFGELF | TRBV7-9 | - | 14
ASSPPGAGDNEQF | TRBV7-3 | - | 13
ASSLIARRTGELF | TRBV28 | - | 13
ASSEARLAYEQY | TRBV2 | - | 12
ASSYSEAQPQH | TRBV6-6 | - | 11
ASSHPGRESGNTIY | TRBV19 | medium-sized | 14
ASSQVVTQAPNEKLF | TRBV14 | - | 15
ASSLARLAGGQVVEQY | TRBV7-9 | - | 16
ASSPRQAAGNTIY | TRBV18 | - | 13
ATRLGQGSNQPQH | TRBV28 | few | 13
ASGAFENEQF | TRBV10-3 | - | 10
ASSEPDSGKGEQF | TRBV10-1 | - | 13
ASSGGGGADQPQH | TRBV2 | - | 13
ASSRTVDTQY | TRBV5-1 | - | 10
SVPGPHQNTEAF | TRBV29-1 | once | 12
ASSFAGVETQY | TRBV5-4 | - | 11
ASSSLETQY | TRBV7-9 | - | 9
ASSEGVRYYEQY | TRBV6-1 | - | 12
ASSLGSRGGTEAF | TRBV5-1 | few | 13
ASSLNAGSYNEQF | TRBV11-2 | - | 13
ASRSAGGRVQETQY | TRBV5-6 | - | 14
ATSRDLGFSGNTIY | TRBV15 | - | 14
ASSQDLGRTGNTIY | TRBV14 | - | 14
AWSVSSNQPQH | TRBV30 | - | 11
ASSDTGGENTIY | TRBV6-1 | - | 12
SVELSTPGETQY | TRBV29-1 | - | 12
ASRSTVGPYEQY | TRBV6-1 | few | 12